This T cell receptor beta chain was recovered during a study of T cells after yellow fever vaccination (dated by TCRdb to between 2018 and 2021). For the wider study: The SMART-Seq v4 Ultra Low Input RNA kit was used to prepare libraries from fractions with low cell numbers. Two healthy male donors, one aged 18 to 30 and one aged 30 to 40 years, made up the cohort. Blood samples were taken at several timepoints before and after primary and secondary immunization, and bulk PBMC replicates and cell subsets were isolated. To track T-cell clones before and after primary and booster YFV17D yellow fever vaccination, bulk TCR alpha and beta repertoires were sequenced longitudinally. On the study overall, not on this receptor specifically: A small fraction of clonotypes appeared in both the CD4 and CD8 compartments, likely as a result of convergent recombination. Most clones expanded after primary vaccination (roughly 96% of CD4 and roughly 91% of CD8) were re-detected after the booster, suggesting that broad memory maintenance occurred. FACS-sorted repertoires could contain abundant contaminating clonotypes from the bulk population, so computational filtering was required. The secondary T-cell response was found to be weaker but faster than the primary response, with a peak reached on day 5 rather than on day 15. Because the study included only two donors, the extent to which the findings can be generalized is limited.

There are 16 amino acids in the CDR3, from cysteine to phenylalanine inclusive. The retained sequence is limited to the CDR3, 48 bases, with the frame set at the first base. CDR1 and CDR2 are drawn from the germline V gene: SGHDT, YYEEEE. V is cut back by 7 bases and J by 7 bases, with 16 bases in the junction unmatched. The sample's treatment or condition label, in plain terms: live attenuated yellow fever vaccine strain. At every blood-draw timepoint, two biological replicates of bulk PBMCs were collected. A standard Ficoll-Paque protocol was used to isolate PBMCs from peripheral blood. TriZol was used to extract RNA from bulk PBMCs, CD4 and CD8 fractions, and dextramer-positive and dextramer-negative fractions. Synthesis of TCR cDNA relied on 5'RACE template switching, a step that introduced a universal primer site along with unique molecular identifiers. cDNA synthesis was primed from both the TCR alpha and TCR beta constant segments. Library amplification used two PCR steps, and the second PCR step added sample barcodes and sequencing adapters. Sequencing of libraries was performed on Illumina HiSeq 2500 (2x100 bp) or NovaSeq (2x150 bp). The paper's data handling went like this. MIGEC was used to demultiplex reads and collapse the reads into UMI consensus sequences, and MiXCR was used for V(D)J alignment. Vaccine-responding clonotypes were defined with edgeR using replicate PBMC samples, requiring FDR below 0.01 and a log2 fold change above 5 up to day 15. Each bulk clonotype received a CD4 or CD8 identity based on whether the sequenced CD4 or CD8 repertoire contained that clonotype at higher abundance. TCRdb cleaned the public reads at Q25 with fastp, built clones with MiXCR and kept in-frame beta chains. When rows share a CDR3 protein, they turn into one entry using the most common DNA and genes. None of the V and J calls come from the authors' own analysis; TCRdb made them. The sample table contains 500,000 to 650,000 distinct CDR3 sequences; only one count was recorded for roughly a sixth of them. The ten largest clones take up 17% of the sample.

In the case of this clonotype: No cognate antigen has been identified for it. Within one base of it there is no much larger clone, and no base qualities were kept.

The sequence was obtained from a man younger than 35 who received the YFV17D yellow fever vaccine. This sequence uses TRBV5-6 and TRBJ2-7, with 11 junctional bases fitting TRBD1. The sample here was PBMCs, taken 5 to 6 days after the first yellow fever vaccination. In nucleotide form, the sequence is TGTGCCAGCCACAATTCGAGACGGGACAGGGGGGAAGAGCAGTACTTC. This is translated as CASHNSRRDRGEEQYF.